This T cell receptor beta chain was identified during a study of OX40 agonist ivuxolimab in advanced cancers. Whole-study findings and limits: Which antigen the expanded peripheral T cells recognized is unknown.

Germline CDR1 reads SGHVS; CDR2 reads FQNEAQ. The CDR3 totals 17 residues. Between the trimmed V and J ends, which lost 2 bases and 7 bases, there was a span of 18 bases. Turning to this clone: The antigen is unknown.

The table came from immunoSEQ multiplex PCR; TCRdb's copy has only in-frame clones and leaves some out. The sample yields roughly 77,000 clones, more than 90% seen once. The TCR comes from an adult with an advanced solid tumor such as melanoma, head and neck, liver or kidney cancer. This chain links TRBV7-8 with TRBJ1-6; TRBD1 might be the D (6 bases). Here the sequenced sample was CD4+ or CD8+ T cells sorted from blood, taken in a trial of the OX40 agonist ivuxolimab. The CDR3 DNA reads TGTGCCAGCAGCTTAAGGACAGACTCAATTGGGAATTCACCCCTCCACTTT. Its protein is CASSLRTDSIGNSPLHF.